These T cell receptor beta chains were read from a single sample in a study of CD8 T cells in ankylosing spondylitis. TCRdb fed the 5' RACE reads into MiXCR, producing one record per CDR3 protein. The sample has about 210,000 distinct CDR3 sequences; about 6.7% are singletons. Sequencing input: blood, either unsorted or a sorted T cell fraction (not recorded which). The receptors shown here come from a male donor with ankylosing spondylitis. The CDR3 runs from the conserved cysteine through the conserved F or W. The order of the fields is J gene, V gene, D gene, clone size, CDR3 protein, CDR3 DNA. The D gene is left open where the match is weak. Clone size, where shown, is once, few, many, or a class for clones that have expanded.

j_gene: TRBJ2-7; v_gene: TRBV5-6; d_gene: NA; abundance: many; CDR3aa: CASSPTLGRTYEQYF; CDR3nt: TGTGCCAGCAGCCCCACGCTGGGAAGGACCTACGAGCAGTACTTC
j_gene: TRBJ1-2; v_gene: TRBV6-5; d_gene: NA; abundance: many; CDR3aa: CASSYSIPGSGYTF; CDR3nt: TGTGCCAGCAGTTACTCGATACCCGGATCTGGCTACACCTTC
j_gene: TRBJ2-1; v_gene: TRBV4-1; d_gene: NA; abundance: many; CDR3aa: CASNSPASTSYNEQFF; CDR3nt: TGCGCCAGCAACAGCCCTGCGTCTACCTCCTACAATGAGCAGTTCTTC
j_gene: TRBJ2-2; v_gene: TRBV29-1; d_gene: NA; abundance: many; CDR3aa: CSVESPNTGELFF; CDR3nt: TGCAGCGTTGAGTCCCCGAACACCGGGGAGCTGTTTTTT
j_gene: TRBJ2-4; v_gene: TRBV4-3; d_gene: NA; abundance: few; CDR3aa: CASSPRRVSKNIQYF; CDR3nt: TGCGCCAGCAGCCCCCGCAGGGTTTCCAAAAACATTCAGTACTTC
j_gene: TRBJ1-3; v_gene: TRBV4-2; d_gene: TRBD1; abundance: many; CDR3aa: CASSHQQGTSGNTIYF; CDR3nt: TGTGCCAGCAGCCACCAACAGGGGACCTCTGGAAACACCATATATTTT
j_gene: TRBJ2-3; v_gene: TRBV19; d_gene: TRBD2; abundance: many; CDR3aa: CASSPEAGAVDTQYF; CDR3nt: TGTGCCAGTAGTCCCGAGGCGGGAGCGGTAGATACGCAGTATTTT
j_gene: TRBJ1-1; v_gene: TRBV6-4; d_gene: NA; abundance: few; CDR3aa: CASSVWVNTEAFF; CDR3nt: TGTGCCAGCAGTGTCTGGGTGAACACTGAAGCTTTCTTT
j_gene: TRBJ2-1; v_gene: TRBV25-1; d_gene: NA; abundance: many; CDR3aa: CASSPGTWGDEQFF; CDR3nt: TGTGCCAGCAGTCCGGGGACCTGGGGGGATGAGCAGTTCTTC
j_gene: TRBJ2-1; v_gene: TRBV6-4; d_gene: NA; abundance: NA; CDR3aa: CASSEDADSYNEQFF; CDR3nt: TGTGCCAGCAGTGAAGACGCTGACTCCTACAATGAGCAGTTCTTC
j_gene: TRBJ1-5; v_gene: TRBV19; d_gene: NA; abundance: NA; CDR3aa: CASSMGHYSNQPQHF; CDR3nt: TGTGCCAGTAGTATGGGACATTATAGCAATCAGCCCCAGCATTTT
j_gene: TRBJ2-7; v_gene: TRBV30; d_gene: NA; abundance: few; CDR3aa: CAWSVHAGEEQYF; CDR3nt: TGTGCCTGGAGTGTACACGCGGGCGAGGAGCAGTACTTC
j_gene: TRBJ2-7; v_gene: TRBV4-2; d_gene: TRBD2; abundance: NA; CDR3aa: CASSQDWSGRTAYEQYF; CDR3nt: TGTGCCAGCAGCCAAGATTGGAGCGGGAGGACCGCCTACGAGCAGTACTTC
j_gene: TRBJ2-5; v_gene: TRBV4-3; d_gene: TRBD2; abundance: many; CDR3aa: CASSQVAGAEETQYF; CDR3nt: TGCGCCAGCAGCCAGGTAGCGGGGGCTGAAGAGACCCAGTACTTC
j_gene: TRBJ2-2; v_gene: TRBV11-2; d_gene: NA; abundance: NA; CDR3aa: CASSLSGTGDGELFF; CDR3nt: TGTGCCAGCAGCTTAAGCGGGACAGGTGACGGGGAGCTGTTTTTT
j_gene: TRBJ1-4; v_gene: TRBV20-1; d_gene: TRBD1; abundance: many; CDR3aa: CSARDRRGGEKLFF; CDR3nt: TGCAGTGCTAGAGATCGCAGGGGGGGAGAAAAACTGTTTTTT
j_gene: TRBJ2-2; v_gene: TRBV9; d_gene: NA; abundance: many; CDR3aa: CASSVDHTGELFF; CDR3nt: TGTGCCAGCAGCGTAGATCACACCGGGGAGCTGTTTTTT
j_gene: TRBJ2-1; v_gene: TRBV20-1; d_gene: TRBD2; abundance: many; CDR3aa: CSARDRGLAGGDTYNEQFF; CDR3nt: TGCAGTGCTAGAGATCGCGGACTAGCGGGAGGTGACACCTACAATGAGCAGTTCTTC
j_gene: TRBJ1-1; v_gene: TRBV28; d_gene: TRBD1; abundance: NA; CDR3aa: CASSTTPTGVNTEAFF; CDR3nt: TGTGCCAGCAGTACCACGCCTACAGGGGTGAACACTGAAGCTTTCTTT
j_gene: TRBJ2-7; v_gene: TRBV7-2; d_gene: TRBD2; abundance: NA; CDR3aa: CASSLSSGALNEQYF; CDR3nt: TGTGCCAGCAGCTTATCTAGCGGGGCGCTGAACGAGCAGTACTTC
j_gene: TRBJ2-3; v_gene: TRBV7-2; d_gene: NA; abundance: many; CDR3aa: CASSYQRDLFRPDTQYF; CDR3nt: TGTGCCAGCTCTTATCAGAGGGACCTGTTCAGGCCAGATACGCAGTATTTT
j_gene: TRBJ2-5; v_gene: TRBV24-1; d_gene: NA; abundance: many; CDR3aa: CATSDRRDIKQETQYF; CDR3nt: TGTGCCACCAGTGACCGCCGGGACATCAAACAAGAGACCCAGTACTTC
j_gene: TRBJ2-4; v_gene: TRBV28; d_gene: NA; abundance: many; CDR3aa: CASSLGQAKNIQYF; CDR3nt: TGTGCCAGCAGTTTGGGGCAGGCCAAAAACATTCAGTACTTC
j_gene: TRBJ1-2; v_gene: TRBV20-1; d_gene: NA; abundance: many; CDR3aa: CSARPDGVYGYTF; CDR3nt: TGCAGTGCTAGACCGGACGGTGTCTATGGCTACACCTTC
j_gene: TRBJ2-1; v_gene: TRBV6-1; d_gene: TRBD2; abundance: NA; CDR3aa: CASSPTSGRFDEQFF; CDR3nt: TGTGCCAGCAGTCCGACTAGCGGGAGATTCGATGAGCAGTTCTTC
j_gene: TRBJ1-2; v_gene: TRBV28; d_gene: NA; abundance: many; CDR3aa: CASSLVRTGQGGYTF; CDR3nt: TGTGCCAGCAGTTTGGTCCGGACGGGCCAGGGGGGCTACACCTTC
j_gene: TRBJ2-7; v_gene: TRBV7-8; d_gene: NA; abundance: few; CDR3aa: CASSALYTSEQYF; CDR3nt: TGTGCCAGCAGCGCCTTATACACCTCCGAGCAGTACTTC
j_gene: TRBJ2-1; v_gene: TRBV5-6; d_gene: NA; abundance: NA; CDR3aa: CASSLTVSSYNEQFF; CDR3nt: TGTGCCAGCAGCTTGACGGTAAGCTCCTACAATGAGCAGTTCTTC
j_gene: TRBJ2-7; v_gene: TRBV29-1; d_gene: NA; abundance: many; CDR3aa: CSVEDGAGVEQYF; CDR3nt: TGCAGCGTTGAAGATGGCGCAGGCGTCGAGCAGTACTTC
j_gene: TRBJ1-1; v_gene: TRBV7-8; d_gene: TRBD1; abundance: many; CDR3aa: CASSSSQGVNTEAFF; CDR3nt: TGTGCCAGCAGCTCCTCCCAGGGGGTGAACACTGAAGCTTTCTTT
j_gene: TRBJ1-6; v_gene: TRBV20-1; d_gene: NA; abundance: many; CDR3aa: CSATTRDGDNSPLHF; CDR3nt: TGCAGTGCAACGACCAGAGACGGAGATAATTCACCCCTCCACTTT
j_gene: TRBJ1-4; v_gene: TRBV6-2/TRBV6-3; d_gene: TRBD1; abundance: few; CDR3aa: CASSYRDREEKLFF; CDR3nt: TGTGCCAGCAGTTATCGGGACAGGGAGGAAAAACTGTTTTTT
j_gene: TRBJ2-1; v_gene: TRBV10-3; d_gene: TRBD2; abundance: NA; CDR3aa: CAISEVGTRSNEQFF; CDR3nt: TGTGCCATCAGTGAAGTTGGGACTAGAAGCAATGAGCAGTTCTTC
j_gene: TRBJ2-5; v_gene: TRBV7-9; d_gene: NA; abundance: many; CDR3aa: CAHTKGGASPETQYF; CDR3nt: TGTGCCCACACAAAGGGGGGAGCTTCCCCAGAGACCCAGTACTTC
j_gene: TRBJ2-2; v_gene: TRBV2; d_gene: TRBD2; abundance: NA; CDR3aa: CAIFTGTSGSSPNTGELFF; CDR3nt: TGTGCCATCTTTACAGGGACTAGCGGGAGCTCGCCGAACACCGGGGAGCTGTTTTTT
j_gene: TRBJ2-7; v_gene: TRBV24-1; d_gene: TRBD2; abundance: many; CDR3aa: CATSASGSSYEQYF; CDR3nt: TGTGCCACCAGTGCCAGCGGGAGCTCCTACGAGCAGTACTTC
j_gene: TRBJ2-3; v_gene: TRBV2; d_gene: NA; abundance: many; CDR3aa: CASSGQRTDTQYF; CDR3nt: TGTGCCAGCAGTGGTCAGCGGACAGATACGCAGTATTTT
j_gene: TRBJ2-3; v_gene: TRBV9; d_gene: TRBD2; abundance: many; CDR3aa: CASSVAKRGGLDTQYF; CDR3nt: TGTGCCAGCAGCGTAGCTAAGCGGGGGGGCCTAGATACGCAGTATTTT
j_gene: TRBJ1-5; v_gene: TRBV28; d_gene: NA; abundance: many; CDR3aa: CASSFKGFGDQPQHF; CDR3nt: TGTGCCAGCAGTTTTAAGGGCTTCGGGGATCAGCCCCAGCATTTT
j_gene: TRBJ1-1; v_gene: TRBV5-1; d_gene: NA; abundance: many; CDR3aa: CASSLGSMNTEAFF; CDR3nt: TGCGCCAGCAGCCTAGGATCCATGAACACTGAAGCTTTCTTT